The source of this T cell receptor (beta chain) is a study of breast tumors, draining lymph nodes, adjacent tissues. The lymph nodes were axillary draining lymph nodes from breast cancer patients. TCRdb reprocessed the multiplex PCR reads via MiXCR and lists one record per CDR3 protein. The repertoire holds nearly 200,000 distinct CDR3 sequences, with 30% to 40% as singletons. For this clonotype: Its antigen remains unidentified. This CDR3 fails to terminate in the conserved phenylalanine or tryptophan, so it likely reflects a read error. The DNA is left out, because the CDR3 cannot be placed on it with certainty; the CDR3 is given as TCRdb lists it.

Per germline, CDR1 SQVTM and CDR2 ANQGSEA. The CDR3 totals 8 residues, both ends included. Study-wide results and limits: Tumor TCR diversity was below lymph nodes but above nontumor tissue.

This chain uses TRBV29-1 with TRBJ1-6. The sequenced material came from axillary lymph node tissue. The clonotype was recovered from a female donor with breast cancer. Some clones in this sample may be carry-over from other donors' samples. The CDR3 reads CSVRDGYS.